One sample yielded the 28 T cell receptor beta chains listed below, sequenced in a study of T cell responses to AZD1222 COVID-19 vaccine. TCRdb keeps only in-frame clones here, not all; method: immunoSEQ multiplex PCR. In the table there are around 130,000 clones, about 90% of which are singletons. The specimen comprised peripheral blood, sampled on day 0 of AZD1222 vaccination. The receptors shown here come from an adult in good health.

The chain employs TRBV3-1 (or the pseudogene TRBV3-2) and TRBJ1-4; D remains unclear. This CDR3 region has 15 residues. Trimming took off 0 bases at V and 6 bases at J, with 11 bases between the two ends. Germline values: CDR1 LGHDT, CDR2 YNNKEL (reference sequence). The CDR3 DNA reads TGTGCCAGCAGCCAAGATGGAGGGCTACATGAAAAACTGTTTTTT. This translates into CASSQDGGLHEKLFF.

The chain joins TRBV4-1 to TRBJ1-2, with D possibly TRBD1 on 5 matching bases. V was shortened by 1 base and J by 0 bases, with 9 bases between the two germline ends. The germline V gene has CDR1 MGHRA and CDR2 YSYEKL. This CDR3 is built from 15 residues. CDR3 in amino acids: CASSQAGGSNYGYTF. The CDR3 coding sequence is TGCGCCAGCAGCCAAGCGGGGGGATCTAACTATGGCTACACCTTC.

CDR3 region: CASNILGLAMNTEAFF. In DNA, the CDR3 is TGTGCCAGCAATATACTTGGTTTGGCGATGAACACTGAAGCTTTCTTT. This chain links TRBV28 with TRBJ1-1; no reliable D call. There are 16 residues in the CDR3. The V end lost 7 bases, the J end lost 0 bases, and 18 bases lay between the germline ends. Germline CDR1 and CDR2: MDHEN and SYDVKM.

J is TRBJ1-2 and V is TRBV5-5; TRBD1 is a possible D gene (6 bases). V was cut by 0 bases and J by 5 bases, with 11 bases left in between. Germline CDR1 and CDR2: SGHKS and YYEKEE (reference sequence). This CDR3 has 14 residues. In DNA form, the CDR3 reads TGTGCCAGCAGCTTGGACACAGGGAGGTATGGCTACACCTTC. Its translation: CASSLDTGRYGYTF.

The chain recombines TRBV7-9 with TRBJ1-4; D might be TRBD1 (6 bases). The CDR3 spans 14 residues. The V and J ends lost 4 bases and 0 bases respectively, with 6 bases between them. The V gene's germline CDR1 is SEHNR and CDR2 FQNEAQ (reference sequence). The CDR3 sequence is CASSWTATNEKLFF. In nucleotides, the CDR3 is TGTGCCAGCAGCTGGACAGCAACTAATGAAAAACTGTTTTTT.

In this sample, this clone turned up once. The chain has TRBV28 and TRBJ1-2; 7 nucleotides match TRBD1. CDR3 size: 12 residues. Germline-derived CDR1 and CDR2 are MDHEN and SYDVKM. Germline trimming cut 6 bases from V and 4 bases from J; bases unmatched to any gene: 2. The CDR3 is CASSRQGYGYTF. For the CDR3, the DNA is TGTGCCAGCAGCCGACAGGGCTATGGCTACACCTTC.

The J gene is TRBJ1-5, the V gene TRBV28, with D unclear. This CDR3 is 10 amino acids long. The V end lost 11 bases, the J end lost 7 bases, and 9 bases lay between the germline ends. Germline assignment: CDR1 MDHEN and CDR2 SYDVKM. The CDR3 sequence: CARPEQPQHF. The CDR3 DNA follows: TGTGCCCGCCCCGAACAGCCCCAGCATTTT.

V usage is TRBV7-6 and J usage is TRBJ2-7, with a weak D call TRBD1 (5 bases). The length of the CDR3 is 14 residues. Germline loops: CDR1 SGHVS, CDR2 FNYEAQ. The germline V and J ends were trimmed by 5 bases and 5 bases, with 16 bases remaining between them. The CDR3 reads CASSPNQQDHEQYF. The DNA for the CDR3 is TGTGCCAGCAGCCCCAATCAACAGGACCACGAGCAGTACTTC.

V usage is TRBV19 and J usage is TRBJ2-7, with D possibly being TRBD2 (6 bases). Trimming took 6 bases from V and 2 from J, leaving 14 bases between them. In germline, CDR1 is LNHDA, CDR2 SQIVND (reference sequence). The CDR3 totals 14 residues. CDR3 bases: TGTGCCAGTAGGCAGTTAGCGGCTCCCTACGAGCAGTACTTC. Its translation: CASRQLAAPYEQYF.

The chain combines TRBV12-3 or TRBV12-4 with TRBJ1-1; a possible D gene is TRBD1 (5 bases). The length of the CDR3 is 12 residues. Trimming left V 3 bases short and J 9 bases short, with 11 bases between. Here the CDR3 reads CASSLNEGKAFF. The CDR3 bases are TGTGCCAGCAGTTTGAATGAGGGGAAAGCTTTCTTT.

The chain couples TRBV3-1 (or the pseudogene TRBV3-2) to TRBJ2-7, with 9 bases that match TRBD2. Per germline, CDR1 LGHDT and CDR2 YNNKEL (reference sequence). The CDR3 is made up of 15 amino acids. The ends lost 3 bases at V and 5 bases at J; junction bases unmatched: 8. The chain's CDR3 is CASSHPGVAGDEQYF. The CDR3 coding sequence is TGTGCCAGCAGCCATCCTGGGGTAGCGGGAGACGAGCAGTACTTC.

This chain connects TRBV5-5 to TRBJ2-7, with TRBD1 identical over 7 bases. The CDR3 consists of 14 residues. The trim removed 4 bases at V and 0 bases at J, leaving 4 bases unmatched. The germline CDR1 and CDR2 sequences are SGHKS and YYEKEE (reference sequence). CDR3 amino acids: CASSPRDSSYEQYF. CDR3 sequence (DNA): TGTGCCAGCAGCCCCCGGGACAGCTCCTACGAGCAGTACTTC.

The chain uses TRBV11-2 and TRBJ2-1, with 7 bases that match TRBD1. Losses at the gene ends were 5 bases for V and 8 bases for J; bases not matched to a gene: 12. There are 15 residues in the CDR3. CDR1 SGHAT and CDR2 FQNNGV come from the germline V gene. CDR3: CASSPLRQGTHEQFF. Written as DNA, the CDR3 is TGTGCCAGCAGCCCTCTCAGACAGGGCACGCATGAGCAGTTCTTC.

The rearrangement joins TRBV6-1 to TRBJ1-2, with TRBD1 matching over 7 bases. Per the germline V gene, CDR1 is MNHNS and CDR2 is SASEGT. With 1 base clipped from V and 5 bases from J, the junction kept 4 bases outside the gene matches. This CDR3 contains 14 residues. The CDR3 DNA sequence: TGTGCCAGCAGTGAAGGGGGACAGCAATATGGCTACACCTTC. Amino acids: CASSEGGQQYGYTF.

The V call is TRBV19, the J call TRBJ1-5, with unresolved D. The V end lost 10 bases, the J end lost 3 bases, and 10 bases lay between the germline ends. The CDR3 consists of 12 residues. Per germline, CDR1 LNHDA and CDR2 SQIVND (reference sequence). CDR3 DNA sequence: TGTGCCACAGGAGTTATCAATCAGCCCCAGCATTTT. Its protein is CATGVINQPQHF.

The CDR3 sequence is CAWSVPESEEAFF. In nucleotides, the CDR3 is TGTGCCTGGAGTGTACCGGAATCCGAGGAAGCTTTCTTT. The chain joins TRBV30 to TRBJ1-1; no clear D gene. The length of the CDR3 is 13 residues. Germline-derived CDR1 and CDR2 are GTSNPN and SVGIG (reference sequence). Trimming pared 0 bases from V and 8 bases from J, leaving 13 bases between.

This chain uses TRBV11-1 with TRBJ2-1; tentatively, D is TRBD1 (5 bases). Germline loops: CDR1 SGHAT, CDR2 FQDESV (reference sequence). With 1 base removed from V and 1 base from J, the gap between germline ends came to 8 bases. The CDR3 covers 15 residues. CDR3 sequence: CASSLGGRSYNEQFF. The CDR3 DNA follows: TGTGCCAGCAGCTTAGGGGGCCGGTCCTACAATGAGCAGTTCTTC.

The chain has TRBV9 and TRBJ2-1; the D call may be TRBD1 or TRBD2 (5 bases each). Trimming cost V 5 bases and J 5 bases, with 14 bases left between them. In germline, CDR1 is SGDLS, CDR2 YYNGEE. The CDR3 is 14 amino acids. Here the CDR3 reads CASSGDGKNNEQFF. In nucleotides, the CDR3 is TGTGCCAGCAGTGGGGACGGGAAAAACAATGAGCAGTTCTTC. The entire variable domain, with the rest obtained from reference TRBV9 and TRBJ2-1, is as follows: DSGVTQTPKHLITATGQRVTLRCSPRSGDLSVYWYQQSLDQGLQFLIQYYNGEERAKGNILERFSAQQFPDLHSELNLSSLELGDSALYFCASSGDGKNNEQFFGPGTRLTVL.

This clone was found once. The J gene is TRBJ1-1, the V gene TRBV7-9; 8 nucleotides align to TRBD1. CDR1 is SEHNR, CDR2 FQNEAQ, per germline (reference sequence). V shed 4 bases and J 4 bases; nucleotides not matched to a gene: 5. CDR3 length equals 14 residues. CDR3 amino acids: CASSYGQGVTEAFF. The CDR3 nucleotides are TGTGCCAGCAGCTATGGACAGGGAGTCACTGAAGCTTTCTTT.

V is TRBV11-1 and J is TRBJ2-5, with D possibly being TRBD2 (5 bases). Germline V gene data show CDR1 as SGHAT and CDR2 as FQDESV (reference sequence). The germline V and J ends were trimmed by 1 base and 5 bases, with 14 bases remaining between them. This CDR3 comprises 15 residues. CDR3 bases: TGTGCCAGCAGCTTAGTAACGGGGATGGCGGAGACCCAGTACTTC. It encodes CASSLVTGMAETQYF.

The chain joins TRBV5-1 to TRBJ2-2; D possibly corresponds to TRBD2 (5 bases). The CDR3 consists of 14 residues. In germline, CDR1 is SGHRS, CDR2 YFSETQ. V gave up 6 bases and J gave up 0 bases, with 9 bases separating them. The CDR3 protein is CASMERSNTGELFF. DNA for the CDR3: TGCGCCAGCATGGAGCGGTCGAACACCGGGGAGCTGTTTTTT.

This clone has a single count. V usage is TRBV18 and J usage is TRBJ1-1; tentatively, D is TRBD1 (6 bases). This CDR3 contains 17 residues. Looked up from germline, CDR1 is KGHSH and CDR2 is LQKENI. Trimming took off 6 bases at V and 1 base at J, with 21 bases between the two ends. CDR3: CASSRRGGAERNTEAFF. The CDR3 DNA sequence: TGTGCCAGCTCGCGCCGTGGGGGGGCCGAGAGGAACACTGAAGCTTTCTTT.

This chain joins TRBV5-1 and TRBJ2-2, with a possible D match to TRBD1 (6 bases). Trimming shortened V by 1 base and J by 3 bases, and 10 bases separated the two germline ends. CDR1 is SGHRS and CDR2 is YFSETQ in the germline V gene. The CDR3 runs to 15 residues. The CDR3 loop reads CASSLSQGYTGELFF. In nucleotides, the CDR3 is TGCGCCAGCAGCTTGAGTCAGGGGTACACCGGGGAGCTGTTTTTT. The full variable domain, with the rest looked up from reference TRBV5-1 and TRBJ2-2, is KAGVTQTPRYLIKTRGQQVTLSCSPISGHRSVSWYQQTPGQGLQFLFEYFSETQRNKGNFPGRFSGRQFSNSRSEMNVSTLELGDSALYLCASSLSQGYTGELFFGEGSRLTVL.

The genes are TRBV2 and TRBJ1-6, with D possibly being TRBD1 (5 bases). The CDR3 is made up of 13 amino acids. V was shortened by 6 bases and J by 4 bases, with 7 bases between the two germline ends. Germline CDR1 SNHLY, CDR2 FYNNEI. CDR3 loop: CASRDTYNSPLHF. The CDR3 DNA sequence: TGTGCCAGCAGGGACACATATAATTCACCCCTCCACTTT.

The rearrangement uses TRBV9 and TRBJ1-1, with unresolved D. The V gene lost 2 bases and the J gene lost 0 bases, with 5 bases spanning the gap. The V gene's germline CDR1 is SGDLS and CDR2 YYNGEE. CDR3 size: 13 residues. The CDR3 DNA is TGTGCCAGCAGCGTCATCCTGAACACTGAAGCTTTCTTT. Encoded protein: CASSVILNTEAFF.

This chain links TRBV5-5 with TRBJ2-7, with D perhaps matching TRBD2 (5 bases). The length of the CDR3 is 13 residues. V was cut by 0 bases and J by 7 bases, with 11 bases left in between. Germline assignment: CDR1 SGHKS and CDR2 YYEKEE (reference sequence). CDR3: CASSLVTGSEQYF. The CDR3 coding sequence is TGTGCCAGCAGCTTGGTTACGGGGTCAGAGCAGTACTTC.

In this sample, this clone turned up a few times. The CDR3 sequence: CAIKTGEASPLHF. DNA for the CDR3: TGTGCCATCAAGACAGGGGAGGCTTCACCCCTCCACTTT. V and J are TRBV10-3 and TRBJ1-6, with 8 bases matching TRBD1. Germline-derived CDR1 and CDR2 are ENHRY and SYGVKD. Trimming cost V 7 bases and J 9 bases; bases outside gene matches: 5. The CDR3 is 13 amino acids.

CDR3 bases: TGTGCCAGCAGTAGGGACGACTACAATGAGCAGTTCTTC. Protein: CASSRDDYNEQFF. The chain joins TRBV6-5 to TRBJ2-1; D possibly matches TRBD1 or TRBD2 (5 bases each). This CDR3 is built from 13 residues. The V gene lost 5 bases and the J gene lost 3 bases, with 8 bases spanning the gap. CDR1 is MNHEY and CDR2 is SVGAGI in the germline V gene.